The 20 T cell receptor beta chains listed next were all sequenced from one sample in a study of identical twins. One entry per CDR3 protein, called by TCRdb with MiXCR from the 5' RACE reads. The sample has about 210,000 distinct CDR3 sequences; over 8% are singletons. Sequencing input: memory (CD45RO+) T cells sorted from blood. The receptors derive from a woman under 30 in good health.

The rearrangement uses TRBV12-3 or TRBV12-4 and TRBJ1-3, with D tentatively TRBD1 (6 bases). V dropped 5 bases and J dropped 4 bases, with 15 bases sitting between them. The CDR3 length is 15 residues. The chain's CDR3 is CASSPNLGQGNTIYF. The DNA for the CDR3 is TGTGCCAGCAGTCCGAATCTCGGACAGGGAAACACCATATATTTT.

This clonotype was picked up a small number of times. V and J are TRBV7-2 and TRBJ2-1; no clear D. This CDR3 has 15 amino acids. Germline V gives CDR1 SGHTA, CDR2 FQGNSA. Trimming removed 4 bases from V and 2 bases from J, with 12 bases in between. The CDR3 DNA is TGTGCCAGCAGCTCGCTGTTAGGGACCTACAATGAGCAGTTCTTC. This translates into CASSSLLGTYNEQFF.

V gene TRBV18 combines with J gene TRBJ1-1; D ambiguous. Germline assignment: CDR1 KGHSH and CDR2 LQKENI. This CDR3 comprises 13 residues. The V end was cut by 1 base, the J end by 4 bases, with 7 bases between. CDR3 residues: CASSPLKVTEAFF. CDR3 coding DNA: TGTGCCAGCTCACCACTAAAGGTCACTGAAGCTTTCTTT.

This clonotype was picked up many times. At one of its ends the junction is not consistent with the germline gene, which may arise from a read error. The chain has TRBV5-1 and TRBJ2-2, with 10 bases aligning to TRBD2. The length of the CDR3 is 17 residues. Germline loops: CDR1 SGHRS, CDR2 YFSETQ. CDR3 in amino acids: CASSLMLAGVGTGELFF. CDR3 bases: TGCGCCAGCAGCTTGATGCTAGCGGGAGTTGGCACCGGGGAGCTCTTTTTT.

The chain has TRBV12-3 or TRBV12-4 and TRBJ2-1; a weak D match, TRBD2 (5 bases). This CDR3 is 13 amino acids long. V dropped 5 bases and J dropped 12 bases, with 17 bases sitting between them. CDR3 bases: TGTGCCAGCAGTCCCCGGGGAAGCTCCGGGCAGTTCTTC. Encoded protein: CASSPRGSSGQFF.

This clonotype appeared many times. The chain uses TRBV12-3 or TRBV12-4 and TRBJ2-1; 11 positions agree with TRBD1. The V and J ends lost 2 bases and 2 bases, in that order; junction bases with no gene match: 14. The CDR3 is 20 amino acids. The CDR3 region is CASSLRLRVGTGGTYNEQFF. The CDR3 DNA reads TGTGCCAGCAGTTTACGTCTCAGGGTGGGGACAGGGGGAACCTACAATGAGCAGTTCTTC.

This chain links TRBV3-1 with TRBJ2-1, with TRBD2 identical over 8 bases. Germline V gives CDR1 LGHDT, CDR2 YNNKEL (reference sequence). Trimming cost V 6 bases and J 2 bases; bases outside gene matches: 6. This CDR3 spans 15 amino acids. The CDR3 loop reads CASSLSGATYNEQFF. The CDR3 nucleotides are TGTGCCAGCAGTCTTAGCGGGGCTACCTACAATGAGCAGTTCTTC.

This clonotype has just a few counts. The chain employs TRBV6-5 and TRBJ2-7; 11 bases fit TRBD1. This CDR3 is built from 15 residues. V gave up 2 bases and J gave up 3 bases; unmatched junction bases: 3. CDR1 and CDR2 (germline): MNHEY, SVGAGI. The CDR3 nucleotides read TGTGCCAGCAGTTACGACGGGACAGGGGGCTACGAGCAGTACTTC. Its protein is CASSYDGTGGYEQYF.

V and J are TRBV7-2 and TRBJ1-5; a possible D gene is TRBD1 (6 bases). V lost 0 bases and J lost 6, with 12 bases in between. Germline V gene sequence: CDR1 SGHTA, CDR2 FQGNSA. This CDR3 contains 15 residues. The CDR3 DNA is TGTGCCAGCAGCTTAGCACAGGGCTATGGTCAGCCCCAGCATTTT. Its protein product is CASSLAQGYGQPQHF.

This clonotype occurred many times. The chain is built from TRBV28 and TRBJ2-7, with TRBD1 matching over 10 bases. V shed 2 bases, J shed 6 bases, and the junction held 7 bases outside the gene matches. CDR3 length: 15 residues. Germline CDR1 and CDR2: MDHEN and SYDVKM. The CDR3 nucleotides read TGTGCCAGCAGTTTAGGGGGACAGGGGTCTACCGAGCAGTACTTC. This codes for CASSLGGQGSTEQYF.

This clonotype has ten or more counts. V usage is TRBV28 and J usage is TRBJ1-2, with 8 positions matching TRBD1. The CDR3 consists of 15 residues. CDR1 and CDR2 (germline): MDHEN, SYDVKM. Trimming took 1 base from V and 5 from J; bases not matched to a gene: 6. This CDR3 is CASSLLQGDRYGYTF. CDR3 nucleotide sequence: TGTGCCAGCAGTTTATTACAGGGGGATCGATATGGCTACACCTTC.

V is TRBV12-5 and J is TRBJ1-1; possibly TRBD1 for D (5 bases). V lost 7 bases and J lost 2, with 11 bases in between. The CDR3 is 13 amino acids. CDR1 is LGHNT and CDR2 is FRNRAP in the germline V gene. Here the CDR3 reads CASASQGNTEAFF. CDR3 sequence (DNA): TGTGCTAGTGCCTCCCAGGGTAACACTGAAGCTTTCTTT.

In its sample, this clonotype was seen many times. CDR3 region: CASSSRQVNTEAFF. CDR3 bases: TGCGCCAGCAGCTCAAGACAGGTGAACACTGAAGCTTTCTTT. The V call is TRBV5-1, the J call TRBJ1-1; D may be TRBD1 (6 bases). The V end was cut by 3 bases, the J end by 0 bases, with 9 bases between. Germline V gene data show CDR1 as SGHRS and CDR2 as YFSETQ. This CDR3 contains 14 residues.

The rearrangement links TRBV7-3 to TRBJ2-5, with D perhaps matching TRBD1 or TRBD2 (5 bases each). Germline V gene sequence: CDR1 SGHTA, CDR2 FQGTGA. V was pared by 4 bases and J by 5 bases, with 11 bases between. The CDR3 extends over 13 amino acids. The CDR3 DNA follows: TGTGCCAGCAGCTCCCGGGGCTCGGAGACCCAGTACTTC. This sequence encodes CASSSRGSETQYF.

There are many counts of this clonotype. The CDR3 spells CASSLAQGSEAFF. The CDR3 DNA reads as TGCGCCAGCAGCTTGGCCCAGGGCTCTGAAGCTTTCTTT. The J gene is TRBJ1-1, the V gene TRBV5-1; D may be TRBD1 (5 bases). Trimming stripped 0 bases from V and 6 bases from J, with 9 bases between. Germline values: CDR1 SGHRS, CDR2 YFSETQ. The CDR3 runs to 13 residues.

This clonotype was found many times. This chain connects TRBV5-1 to TRBJ2-1; TRBD2 agrees at 7 bases. The CDR3 loop spans 16 amino acids. Per the germline V gene, CDR1 is SGHRS and CDR2 is YFSETQ. V shed 0 bases, J shed 4 bases, and the junction held 7 bases outside the gene matches. The CDR3 spells CASSLVSWEGYNEQFF. CDR3 nucleotides: TGCGCCAGCAGCTTGGTGTCGTGGGAGGGGTACAATGAGCAGTTCTTC.

This clonotype was detected ten times or more. Here the CDR3 DNA reads TGCAGTGCTAGTGGTCAGGGGAGGAGTAACTATGGCTACACCTTC. Translation: CSASGQGRSNYGYTF. The chain recombines TRBV20-1 with TRBJ1-2; D is perhaps TRBD1 (6 bases). Trimming left V 3 bases short and J 1 base short, with 15 bases between. CDR1 is DFQATT, CDR2 SNEGSKA, per germline (reference sequence). The CDR3 runs to 15 residues.

This clonotype was observed a handful of times. The gene calls are TRBV19 and TRBJ2-5; D is perhaps TRBD1 or TRBD2 (6 bases each). CDR1 is LNHDA and CDR2 is SQIVND in the germline V gene (reference sequence). CDR3 length: 16 residues. V was clipped by 1 base and J by 2 bases, with 14 bases between them. The CDR3 protein is CASSIAQGTAQETQYF. In nucleotides, the CDR3 is TGTGCCAGTAGTATAGCTCAGGGGACTGCTCAAGAGACCCAGTACTTC.

The table lists this clonotype with a few counts. The chain carries TRBV30 and TRBJ1-5; D remains unclear. The length of the CDR3 is 13 residues. Trimming pared 0 bases from V and 4 bases from J, leaving 7 bases between. CDR1 is GTSNPN, CDR2 SVGIG, per germline (reference sequence). The CDR3 spells CAWSVRENQPQHF. CDR3 nucleotides: TGTGCCTGGAGTGTCCGGGAAAATCAGCCCCAGCATTTT.

This clonotype was observed a handful of times. This chain links TRBV12-3 or TRBV12-4 with TRBJ1-5, with 10 positions matching TRBD1. V gave up 9 bases and J gave up 5 bases; unmatched junction bases: 10. The CDR3 totals 15 residues. The CDR3 nucleotides read TGTGCCAGAACATCCGGGACAGGGGAGGATCAGCCCCAGCATTTT. It codes for CARTSGTGEDQPQHF.